This T cell receptor beta chain was sequenced for a study of blood T cells in healthy people across ages. For the second PCR, which ran for roughly 6 to 11 cycles, a sample-barcoded 5' primer and a J-beta primer mix were used. TCRdb reanalysed the 5' RACE reads using MiXCR and keeps one entry per CDR3 protein. There are just under 900,000 distinct CDR3 sequences in the sample; 25% to 35% occur only once, and around a sixth lies in the top ten. This clonotype was counted once. What it binds is not known. In germline, CDR1 is SGHTA, CDR2 FQGNSA. The CDR3 extends over 15 amino acids. The ends lost 5 bases at V and 5 bases at J; junction bases unmatched: 11. Study results and caveats: Versus aged donors, long-lived donors had higher diversity and more naive CD4+ cells.

The chain joins TRBV7-2 to TRBJ2-5, with TRBD1 matching 7 bases. What was sequenced was blood. This TCR derives from a woman aged 80 or older in good health. The CDR3 sequence is CASSPQRGGWETQYF. CDR3 DNA: TGTGCCAGCAGCCCCCAACGAGGGGGCTGGGAGACCCAGTACTTC.